The clone carrying this T cell receptor beta chain was detected only a few times. Its antigen is as yet unknown. In germline, CDR1 is SGHRS, CDR2 YFSETQ. CDR3 size: 13 residues. V was pared by 3 bases and J by 4 bases, with 10 bases between. The data are from a study of T cells in Graves' hyperthyroidism and ophthalmopathy. Diagnosis rested on symptoms, serum thyroxine and TRAb, thyroid ultrasound, and orbital computed tomography. The CDR3 regions of TCR beta were amplified from RNA transcripts. The primer set for the first-round RT-PCR of the TCR CDR3 was HTBI. TCRdb independently ran MiXCR on the multiplex PCR reads; one entry per CDR3 protein. The table records 400,000 to 600,000 distinct CDR3 sequences, approximately 16% of them present only once. Study-wide results and limits: In the blood, most expanded thyroid clonotypes above 0.001 appeared as well.

The chain employs TRBV5-1 and TRBJ1-2; possible D gene TRBD1, 6 bases. This TCR derives from a woman in her 30s with Graves' ophthalmopathy. Sequenced: blood. The CDR3 nucleotides read TGCGCCAGCAGCTCCAGGGGCGGCTATGGCTACACCTTC. This gives the protein CASSSRGGYGYTF.